Presented here are 30 T cell receptor beta chains from one specimen sequenced in a study of control samples from healthy donors and cancer patients (TCRdb year 2020). Libraries were prepared through the immunoSEQ multiplex PCR assay. What TCRdb holds here is the immuneACCESS table cut down to in-frame rearrangements. Part of the clones is not present; checked against another copy, under half of the missing clones reflect an unresolved V gene, and the others are unexplained. The sample table records around 120,000 clones; 85% to 90% of these occur just once. Approximately 1.1% of the sample rests with the top ten. Sequencing used PBMCs. The receptors shown here come from a woman in her 50s with colorectal cancer.

This clone was seen a handful of times. This rearrangement joins TRBV4-1 to TRBJ1-3; no definite D call. CDR1 is MGHRA and CDR2 is YSYEKL in the germline V gene. This CDR3 region has 16 residues. Between the trimmed V and J ends, which lost 1 base and 0 bases, there was a span of 10 bases. Written as DNA, the CDR3 is TGCGCCAGCAGCCAAGGCAGAGCGACCTCTGGAAACACCATATATTTT. It is translated as CASSQGRATSGNTIYF.

The rearrangement uses TRBV24-1 and TRBJ2-3; D is possibly TRBD1 (5 bases). The V and J ends lost 4 bases and 2 bases respectively, with 12 bases between them. The CDR3 is 15 amino acids. CDR1 is KGHDR and CDR2 is SFDVKD in the germline V gene. The CDR3 bases are TGTGCCACCAGTGACCGTAGACAGTTCACAGATACGCAGTATTTT. It translates to CATSDRRQFTDTQYF.

The rearrangement joins TRBV3-1 (or the pseudogene TRBV3-2) to TRBJ2-5; 9 bases agree with TRBD1. Germline V gene lookup returns CDR1 LGHDT and CDR2 YNNKEL (reference sequence). The CDR3 runs to 16 residues. V lost 4 bases and J lost 2; bases outside the gene matches: 8. The DNA of the CDR3 is TGTGCCAGCAGCCTTATCGGACAGGGGCAGCAAGAGACCCAGTACTTC. Translation: CASSLIGQGQQETQYF.

The rearrangement links TRBV20-1 to TRBJ2-7; D ambiguous. The CDR3 sequence is 11 residues long. Trimming took 3 bases from V and 6 from J, leaving 9 bases between them. Germline CDR1 reads DFQATT; CDR2 reads SNEGSKA (reference sequence). CDR3 amino acids: CSASASREQYF. The CDR3, as DNA: TGCAGTGCTAGTGCAAGTCGCGAGCAGTACTTC.

The rearrangement uses TRBV5-4 and TRBJ1-3; a possible D gene is TRBD1 (6 bases). Germline CDR1 is SGHNT and CDR2 is YYREEE (reference sequence). The CDR3 covers 13 residues. V lost 2 bases and J 3 bases, leaving 6 bases between the germline ends. The CDR3 loop is CASSLQGGNTIYF. The CDR3 bases are TGTGCCAGCAGCTTACAGGGTGGAAACACCATATATTTT.

Written as DNA, the CDR3 is TGCAGCGTTGGGGGGGAAGGGTACGAGCAGTACTTC. It encodes CSVGGEGYEQYF. The chain couples TRBV29-1 to TRBJ2-7; weak D call: TRBD2 (6 bases). This CDR3 is built from 12 residues. CDR1 is SQVTM and CDR2 is ANQGSEA in the germline V gene. V was cut by 4 bases and J by 4 bases, with 11 bases left in between.

The chain is built from TRBV12-5 and TRBJ1-1, with no clear D. Per the germline V gene, CDR1 is LGHNT and CDR2 is FRNRAP. The CDR3 sequence is 14 residues long. V was clipped by 2 bases and J by 4 bases, with 11 bases between them. The DNA for the CDR3 is TGTGCTAGTGGTTTGACAGCGGTTATCACTGAAGCTTTCTTT. This sequence encodes CASGLTAVITEAFF.

About this clone: This sample includes further DNA sequences coding for the same CDR3. The chain couples TRBV11-3 to TRBJ2-1; 12 nucleotides match TRBD2. Germline CDR1 reads SGHNT; CDR2 reads YENEEA. Trimming cost V 4 bases and J 6 bases; bases outside gene matches: 4. The CDR3 runs to 15 residues. The CDR3 sequence is CASSSGLAGFNEQFF. Written as DNA, the CDR3 is TGTGCCAGCAGCTCGGGACTAGCGGGTTTCAATGAGCAGTTCTTC.

This sequence joins TRBV13 and TRBJ2-7; 15 nucleotides align to TRBD2. The CDR3 runs 19 residues. Germline CDR1 reads PRHDT; CDR2 reads FYEKMQ (reference sequence). J lost 6 bases, V lost 5 bases, and 17 bases had no gene match. CDR3 DNA sequence: TGTGCCAGCAGCGGAAGACCGGGACTAGCGGGAGGCCCCCCACTCGAGCAGTACTTC. This sequence encodes CASSGRPGLAGGPPLEQYF.

V is TRBV28 and J is TRBJ2-7; tentative D call: TRBD1 (5 bases). CDR3 length: 13 amino acids. Germline CDR1 is MDHEN and CDR2 is SYDVKM. V was pared by 4 bases and J by 3 bases, with 10 bases between. This CDR3 is CASSSNGHYEQYF. CDR3 nucleotide sequence: TGTGCCAGCAGTTCGAACGGACACTACGAGCAGTACTTC.

Only a few counts were recorded for this clone. V usage is TRBV3-1 (or the pseudogene TRBV3-2) and J usage is TRBJ2-1; unclear D gene. V was trimmed by 0 bases and J by 7 bases, leaving 10 bases between them. The CDR3 covers 14 residues. The germline V gene has CDR1 LGHDT and CDR2 YNNKEL (reference sequence). The CDR3 here is CASSQDTLGNEQFF. The CDR3 bases are TGTGCCAGCAGCCAAGACACCCTAGGAAATGAGCAGTTCTTC.

This clone appeared once. For the CDR3, the DNA is TGCGCCAGCAGCTTACAGCACACCGGGGAGCTGTTTTTT. It yields the protein CASSLQHTGELFF. The V call is TRBV5-1, the J call TRBJ2-2; D remains unclear. The germline V gene has CDR1 SGHRS and CDR2 YFSETQ. With 2 bases removed from V and 3 bases from J, the gap between germline ends came to 5 bases. The CDR3 has 13 residues.

This chain connects TRBV11-1 to TRBJ2-7; D is uncertain. Trimming took off 5 bases at V and 4 bases at J, with 18 bases between the two ends. Germline CDR1 is SGHAT and CDR2 is FQDESV (reference sequence). The CDR3 extends over 15 amino acids. Written as DNA, the CDR3 is TGTGCCAGCAGCCATAACAGTCTGGGGATATACGAGCAGTACTTC. Translated: CASSHNSLGIYEQYF.

The chain joins TRBV4-1 to TRBJ1-2; D ambiguous. Germline V gives CDR1 MGHRA, CDR2 YSYEKL. V lost 0 bases, J lost 11 bases, and 16 bases lay in between. The CDR3 is 14 residues long. CDR3 DNA: TGCGCCAGCAGCCAAGATGGGCCCATACCAGGTTACACCTTC. Translating gives CASSQDGPIPGYTF.

V and J are TRBV18 and TRBJ2-2; maybe TRBD2 (5 bases). Per germline, CDR1 KGHSH and CDR2 LQKENI. This CDR3 is built from 15 residues. V was trimmed by 3 bases and J by 2 bases, leaving 10 bases between them. CDR3 loop: CASSPLGENTGELFF. In nucleotides, the CDR3 is TGTGCCAGCTCACCCCTCGGGGAAAACACCGGGGAGCTGTTTTTT.

The chain is built from TRBV6-5 and TRBJ1-1, with D perhaps matching TRBD1 (6 bases). The CDR3 loop spans 12 amino acids. Germline V CDR1 and CDR2: MNHEY, SVGAGI. V lost 5 bases to trimming and J lost 4 bases, with 8 bases between them. The CDR3 here is CASSRQVTEAFF. The CDR3 DNA follows: TGTGCCAGCAGTCGACAGGTCACTGAAGCTTTCTTT.

The chain links TRBV5-1 to TRBJ1-1, with D maybe TRBD1 (5 bases). Trimming pared 4 bases from V and 3 bases from J, leaving 19 bases between. Germline-derived CDR1 and CDR2 are SGHRS and YFSETQ. The CDR3 is 16 amino acids. The DNA for the CDR3 is TGCGCCAGCAGCGCTACTCCGGGACGGGTCTACACTGAAGCTTTCTTT. Translating gives CASSATPGRVYTEAFF.

J is TRBJ2-5 and V is TRBV4-1; the match to TRBD2 covers 7 bases. CDR1 and CDR2 from the germline V gene are MGHRA and YSYEKL. The CDR3 has 15 residues. With V trimmed by 0 bases and J by 8 bases, 9 bases remained unmatched. The CDR3 DNA follows: TGCGCCAGCAGCCAAGACCTAGCGGAGCTTGGAACCCAGTACTTC. Protein product: CASSQDLAELGTQYF.

A remark on this clone: Germline and junction disagree at one end, which may indicate a read error. This sample also contains other DNA sequences that code for the same CDR3. The rearrangement links TRBV3-1 (or the pseudogene TRBV3-2) to TRBJ2-2, with D tentatively TRBD1 (6 bases). The CDR3 contains 14 residues. Germline CDR1 is LGHDT and CDR2 is YNNKEL (reference sequence). The CDR3 here is CASSQEQGPGELFF. The CDR3, as DNA: TGTGCCAGCAGTCAAGAACAGGGTCCCGGGGAGCTGTTTTTT.

The chain uses TRBV5-1 and TRBJ2-5; the match to TRBD2 covers 12 bases. Germline V gene sequence: CDR1 SGHRS, CDR2 YFSETQ. V lost 2 bases and J lost 1; bases outside the gene matches: 12. This CDR3 is 19 amino acids long. CDR3 DNA: TGCGCCAGCAGCTTTACCCCCACTAGCGGGGGGTCTTCCCAAGAGACCCAGTACTTC. This translates into CASSFTPTSGGSSQETQYF.

The chain is built from TRBV6-5 and TRBJ1-2; TRBD1 agrees at 7 bases. This CDR3 has 13 residues. Trimming cost V 6 bases and J 5 bases; bases outside gene matches: 6. Germline loops: CDR1 MNHEY, CDR2 SVGAGI. CDR3 nucleotide sequence: TGTGCCAGCAGGTCTCCGACAGGGTATGGCTACACCTTC. This encodes CASRSPTGYGYTF.

The chain recombines TRBV9 with TRBJ2-5; 14 bases agree with TRBD2. The V gene's germline CDR1 is SGDLS and CDR2 YYNGEE. The CDR3 spans 15 residues. J lost 5 bases, V lost 3 bases, and 3 bases had no gene match. CDR3 sequence: CASSGRLAGGETQYF. As DNA, the CDR3 is TGTGCCAGCAGCGGAAGACTAGCGGGAGGGGAGACCCAGTACTTC.

V and J are TRBV3-1 (or the pseudogene TRBV3-2) and TRBJ2-7, with D possibly being TRBD2 (5 bases). Deletions cut 0 bases from V and 0 bases from J, with 12 bases between. CDR3 length: 16 amino acids. The germline gives CDR1 LGHDT, CDR2 YNNKEL (reference sequence). Here the CDR3 reads CASSQDEGYVSYEQYF. The CDR3 coding sequence is TGTGCCAGCAGCCAAGATGAGGGATACGTCTCCTACGAGCAGTACTTC.

The CDR3 is CASRRGTSGSETQYF. CDR3 bases: TGTGCCAGCAGACGAGGGACTAGCGGGAGCGAGACCCAGTACTTC. This chain links TRBV7-6 with TRBJ2-5; 14 bases agree with TRBD2. The V gene's germline CDR1 is SGHVS and CDR2 FNYEAQ. The CDR3 has 15 residues. V shed 6 bases, J shed 5 bases, and the junction held 5 bases outside the gene matches. The full variable domain, completed using reference TRBV7-6 and TRBJ2-5, is GAGVSQSPRYKVTKRGQDVALRCDPISGHVSLYWYRQALGQGPEFLTYFNYEAQQDKSGLPNDRFSAERPEGSISTLTIQRTEQRDSAMYRCASRRGTSGSETQYFGPGTRLLVL.

The V call is TRBV28, the J call TRBJ1-4, with TRBD1 matching over 7 bases. This CDR3 region has 14 residues. J lost 0 bases, V lost 8 bases, and 3 bases had no gene match. Germline V gives CDR1 MDHEN, CDR2 SYDVKM. As DNA, the CDR3 is TGTGCCAGCGGCACAGGGGCAACTAATGAAAAACTGTTTTTT. Amino acid sequence: CASGTGATNEKLFF.

This clone was detected only once. The rearrangement joins TRBV3-1 (or the pseudogene TRBV3-2) to TRBJ2-1; D is possibly TRBD1 (5 bases). CDR3 size: 14 residues. Germline CDR1 is LGHDT and CDR2 is YNNKEL (reference sequence). V lost 4 bases and J lost 5, with 12 bases in between. CDR3 region: CASSRRGRDNEQFF. The CDR3 DNA follows: TGTGCCAGCAGCCGTAGGGGCCGAGACAATGAGCAGTTCTTC.

V and J are TRBV10-3 and TRBJ2-3, with TRBD2 identical over 10 bases. J was trimmed by 0 bases and V by 6 bases; bases with no gene match: 6. CDR1 is ENHRY and CDR2 is SYGVKD in the germline V gene. The CDR3 is made up of 16 amino acids. The CDR3 DNA reads TGTGCCATCAGGTCTACTAGCGGGATGAGCACAGATACGCAGTATTTT. Protein product: CAIRSTSGMSTDTQYF.

The rearrangement joins TRBV12-3 or TRBV12-4 to TRBJ1-1; D might be TRBD1 (5 bases). V was pared by 0 bases and J by 9 bases, with 11 bases between. There are 13 residues in the CDR3. CDR3 sequence (DNA): TGTGCCAGCAGTTTAGCAGGGGACGGCCAAGCTTTCTTT. Its translation: CASSLAGDGQAFF.

The chain carries TRBV9 and TRBJ1-1; D is ambiguous. The germline V gene encodes CDR1 SGDLS and CDR2 YYNGEE. There are 14 residues in the CDR3. Between the trimmed V and J ends, which lost 1 base and 10 bases, there was a span of 17 bases. The CDR3 is CASSVNTVLEGAFF. CDR3 sequence (DNA): TGTGCCAGCAGCGTAAATACAGTCCTCGAGGGAGCTTTCTTT.

The chain carries TRBV4-1 and TRBJ2-7; D not certain. The germline gives CDR1 MGHRA, CDR2 YSYEKL. The CDR3 is 17 residues long. The V end was cut by 4 bases, the J end by 0 bases, with 19 bases between. In DNA, the CDR3 is TGCGCCAGCAGCCTCTTAAGGGTCCCAGGCGTCTCCTACGAGCAGTACTTC. Encoded protein: CASSLLRVPGVSYEQYF.